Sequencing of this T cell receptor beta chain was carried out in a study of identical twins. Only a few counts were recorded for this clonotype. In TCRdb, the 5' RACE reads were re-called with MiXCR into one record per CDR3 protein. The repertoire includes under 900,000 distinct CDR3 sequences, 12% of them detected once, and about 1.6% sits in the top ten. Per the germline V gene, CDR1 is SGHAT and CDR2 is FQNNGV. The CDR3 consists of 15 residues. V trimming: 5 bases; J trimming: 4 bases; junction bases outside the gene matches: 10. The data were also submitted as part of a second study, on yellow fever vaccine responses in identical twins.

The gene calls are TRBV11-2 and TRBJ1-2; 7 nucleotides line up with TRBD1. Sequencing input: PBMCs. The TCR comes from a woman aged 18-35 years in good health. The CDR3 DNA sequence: TGTGCCAGCAGCGGGACAGCCGAAATAGGCTATGGCTACACCTTC. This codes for CASSGTAEIGYGYTF.